This T cell receptor beta chain comes out of a study of post-analysis software for immune sequencing data. General study findings and limits: When patients were compared with controls, a handful of TRBV segments were more frequent, TRBV5-6, TRBV5-1 and TRBV20-1 among them.

Regarding this clonotype: The antigen remains undetermined.

The germline gives CDR1 SEHNR, CDR2 FQNEAQ (reference sequence). Trimming removed 1 base at V and 6 bases at J, with 17 bases between. CDR3 length: 16 residues. Each TCR beta cDNA library carried unique molecular identifiers. TCRdb re-derived calls from the PCR reads in MiXCR, one entry per CDR3 protein. The data contain about 500,000 distinct CDR3 sequences, roughly 45% of them singletons. Sequencing was performed on blood. This TCR derives from a girl under 18 with multiple sclerosis. This chain uses TRBV7-9 with TRBJ2-3, with TRBD1 as a possible D gene (6 bases). The CDR3 protein is CASSLVRGLRADTQYF. The DNA for the CDR3 is TGTGCCAGCAGCTTAGTCAGGGGCCTGAGAGCGGATACGCAGTATTTT. Together with reference TRBV7-9 and TRBJ2-3, the CDR3 gives the full variable domain: DTGVSQNPRHKITKRGQNVTFRCDPISEHNRLYWYRQTLGQGPEFLTYFQNEAQLEKSRLLSDRFSAERPKGSFSTLEIQRTEQGDSAMYLCASSLVRGLRADTQYFGPGTRLTVL.